These 27 T cell receptor beta chains were sequenced from one sample in a study of T-cell memory formation after mild COVID-19 (dated by TCRdb to about 2021). Library construction relied on 5' RACE. For sequencing, an Illumina NovaSeq 6000 was employed. TCRdb's own reprocessing of the public reads used fastp at Q25 and MiXCR and kept productive beta chains. Records with the same CDR3 protein are collapsed into one entry carrying the most frequent genes and DNA. The sample data list about 390,000 distinct CDR3 sequences, and more than 20% of these were observed just once. Around 13% of the sample is held by the ten biggest clonotypes. Sequencing was carried out using PBMCs or a T cell subset sorted from them (not recorded which). Every receptor here comes from an adult woman who had mild COVID-19 (a few samples of this study predate the infection). The sample titles of this study are shuffled in the database, so cell type and time point are left out; the donor was told from shared clones.

This clonotype was recorded a few times. The J gene is TRBJ1-5, the V gene TRBV6-2 or TRBV6-3, with TRBD1 matching 11 bases. The CDR3 consists of 18 residues. J was trimmed by 4 bases and V by 2 bases; bases with no gene match: 10. Germline CDR1 reads MNHEY; CDR2 reads SVGEGT. The CDR3 nucleotides are TGTGCCAGCAGTTACCTTGGACAGGGGGCCCCTTTGAATCAGCCCCAGCATTTT. Translating it yields CASSYLGQGAPLNQPQHF.

The CDR3 DNA reads as TGTGCCAGTAGTATAGGACTAGCGGGGGGCAACCTTAGGGACAATGAGCAGTTCTTC. This sequence encodes CASSIGLAGGNLRDNEQFF. The chain combines TRBV19 with TRBJ2-1; TRBD2 aligns across 13 bases. This CDR3 spans 19 amino acids. The germline gives CDR1 LNHDA, CDR2 SQIVND (reference sequence). Germline trimming cut 1 base from V and 5 bases from J; bases unmatched to any gene: 11.

The chain links TRBV13 to TRBJ2-1; D perhaps matches TRBD2 (5 bases). CDR1 and CDR2 from the germline V gene are PRHDT and FYEKMQ (reference sequence). V was shortened by 5 bases and J by 10 bases, with 9 bases between the two germline ends. The CDR3 totals 11 residues. The DNA for the CDR3 is TGTGCCAGCAGCCTCGGGGAGGAGCAGTTCTTC. Its protein product is CASSLGEEQFF.

This clonotype was seen a few times. In nucleotides, the CDR3 is TGCAGTGCTAGGGGACTAGCGAGCACAGATACGCAGTATTTT. Encoded protein: CSARGLASTDTQYF. The chain employs TRBV20-1 and TRBJ2-3; TRBD2 aligns across 10 bases. CDR1 DFQATT and CDR2 SNEGSKA come from the germline V gene (reference sequence). V lost 3 bases to trimming and J lost 0 bases; unmatched junction nucleotides: 0. The CDR3 sequence is 14 residues long.

This clonotype was recorded a few times. This rearrangement joins TRBV18 to TRBJ2-2; no clear D. CDR1 is KGHSH and CDR2 is LQKENI in the germline V gene. This CDR3 has 15 amino acids. The germline V and J ends were trimmed by 0 bases and 3 bases, with 8 bases remaining between them. The CDR3: CASSPPATYTGELFF. The CDR3 coding sequence is TGTGCCAGCTCACCACCGGCCACTTACACCGGGGAGCTGTTTTTT.

The V and J genes are TRBV18 and TRBJ1-1; D perhaps matches TRBD1 (5 bases). Germline V gives CDR1 KGHSH, CDR2 LQKENI. Deletions cut 1 base from V and 1 base from J, with 13 bases between. The CDR3 runs 16 residues. The CDR3 DNA follows: TGTGCCAGCTCACCACGGGACGTATTGACGAACACTGAAGCTTTCTTT. Encoded protein: CASSPRDVLTNTEAFF. Using reference TRBV18 and TRBJ1-1 for the parts outside the CDR3, the full variable domain is NAGVMQNPRHLVRRRGQEARLRCSPMKGHSHVYWYRQLPEEGLKFMVYLQKENIIDESGMPKERFSAEFPKEGPSILRIQQVVRGDSAAYFCASSPRDVLTNTEAFFGQGTRLTVV.

This clonotype was observed a handful of times. The chain is built from TRBV9 and TRBJ2-5; no clear D gene. The V gene lost 4 bases and the J gene lost 4 bases, with 11 bases spanning the gap. This CDR3 comprises 13 residues. Germline assignment: CDR1 SGDLS and CDR2 YYNGEE. The CDR3 loop reads CASSPGPAETQYF. In nucleotides, the CDR3 is TGTGCCAGCAGCCCTGGACCCGCAGAGACCCAGTACTTC.

This clonotype was seen only a few times. The rearrangement links TRBV29-1 to TRBJ2-1; D call uncertain. CDR1 and CDR2 (germline): SQVTM, ANQGSEA. The CDR3 loop spans 13 amino acids. Deletions cut 1 base from V and 0 bases from J, with 4 bases between. CDR3 loop: CSVEGHSYNEQFF. CDR3 DNA sequence: TGCAGCGTTGAAGGGCACTCCTACAATGAGCAGTTCTTC.

This clonotype came up a few times. The V and J genes are TRBV30 and TRBJ2-7; no reliable D call. With 5 bases removed from V and 4 bases from J, the gap between germline ends came to 6 bases. Germline assignment: CDR1 GTSNPN and CDR2 SVGIG (reference sequence). The CDR3 is 10 amino acids. CDR3 in amino acids: CAWEEYEQYF. Written as DNA, the CDR3 is TGTGCCTGGGAAGAGTACGAGCAGTACTTC.

This clonotype was found a few times. The chain recombines TRBV5-1 with TRBJ2-1, with TRBD2 matching 8 bases. Germline V gene lookup returns CDR1 SGHRS and CDR2 YFSETQ. Trimming cost V 4 bases and J 14 bases; bases outside gene matches: 8. This CDR3 spans 12 amino acids. The CDR3 here is CASSNEAGEEFF. The CDR3 DNA sequence: TGCGCCAGCAGCAATGAAGCGGGAGAAGAGTTCTTC.

This clonotype has just a few counts. One junction end does not reproduce the germline sequence, and a read error may be involved. This chain connects TRBV5-4 to TRBJ1-2, with a weak D call TRBD1 (5 bases). From germline, CDR1 is SGHNT and CDR2 YYREEE (reference sequence). CDR3 size: 13 residues. CDR3 sequence (DNA): TGTGCCAGCAGCTTGGGACAGCTTCCCTCCACGAACTTC. It codes for CASSLGQLPSTNF.

The rearrangement links TRBV20-1 to TRBJ1-5, with TRBD1 matching over 9 bases. The V segment lost 0 bases and the J segment 8 bases; nucleotides outside the gene matches: 8. Germline CDR1 is DFQATT and CDR2 is SNEGSKA (reference sequence). CDR3 length equals 15 residues. CDR3 DNA: TGCAGTGCTAGAGAAGGGGGACAGGGCCGGGAGCCCCAGCATTTT. This sequence encodes CSAREGGQGREPQHF.

This clonotype appeared a few times. The rearrangement links TRBV7-3 to TRBJ2-3, with D maybe TRBD1 (5 bases). This CDR3 is 15 amino acids long. V was trimmed by 5 bases and J by 2 bases, leaving 14 bases between them. Germline V gives CDR1 SGHTA, CDR2 FQGTGA. DNA of the CDR3: TGTGCCAGCAGCGTCGAACAGGCACTCACAGATACGCAGTATTTT. Protein product: CASSVEQALTDTQYF. Combining the CDR3 with reference TRBV7-3 and TRBJ2-3 gives the whole variable domain GAGVSQTPSNKVTEKGKYVELRCDPISGHTALYWYRQSLGQGPEFLIYFQGTGAADDSGLPNDRFFAVRPEGSVSTLKIQRTERGDSAVYLCASSVEQALTDTQYFGPGTRLTVL.

This clonotype was observed a handful of times. The rearrangement links TRBV12-3 or TRBV12-4 to TRBJ1-2; D is ambiguous. This CDR3 has 12 amino acids. V gave up 5 bases and J gave up 4 bases, with 8 bases separating them. This CDR3 reads CASSLGPYGYTF. CDR3 DNA sequence: TGTGCCAGCAGTCTAGGACCCTATGGCTACACCTTC.

This clonotype was picked up one time. The chain recombines TRBV29-1 with TRBJ2-5, with D possibly TRBD1 on 7 matching bases. Trimming shortened V by 3 bases and J by 5 bases, and 13 bases separated the two germline ends. Germline-derived CDR1 and CDR2 are SQVTM and ANQGSEA. The CDR3 has 13 residues. This CDR3 reads CSVETGRRETQYF. DNA for the CDR3: TGCAGCGTTGAGACAGGGAGGCGGGAGACCCAGTACTTC.

Ten or more counts support this clonotype. The rearrangement joins TRBV6-5 to TRBJ2-1; D is perhaps TRBD2 (5 bases). V dropped 7 bases and J dropped 3 bases, with 13 bases sitting between them. The germline CDR1 and CDR2 sequences are MNHEY and SVGAGI. This CDR3 contains 14 residues. In DNA form, the CDR3 reads TGTGCCAGCACCGAAGGAAGCGGCTACAATGAGCAGTTCTTC. Residues: CASTEGSGYNEQFF.

V gene TRBV10-3 combines with J gene TRBJ1-2; 7 bases are a match to TRBD1. There are 13 residues in the CDR3. CDR1 is ENHRY and CDR2 is SYGVKD in the germline V gene. The trim removed 2 bases at V and 4 bases at J, leaving 1 base unmatched. The CDR3 loop reads CAISEDRAYGYTF. The DNA of the CDR3 is TGTGCCATCAGTGAGGACAGGGCCTATGGCTACACCTTC.

This clonotype was recorded a few times. The chain joins TRBV6-5 to TRBJ2-1, with 8 nucleotides matching TRBD1. Germline trimming cut 2 bases from V and 4 bases from J; bases unmatched to any gene: 7. Germline values: CDR1 MNHEY, CDR2 SVGAGI. The CDR3 has 16 residues. The DNA for the CDR3 is TGTGCCAGCAGTTACAGCGGCAGGGGGCTATACAATGAGCAGTTCTTC. The encoded protein is CASSYSGRGLYNEQFF.

The CDR3 DNA is TGTGCCTGGAGTGTCCGGGGACAAGAGACCCAGTACTTC. This sequence encodes CAWSVRGQETQYF. The chain links TRBV30 to TRBJ2-5; weak D call: TRBD2 (5 bases). This CDR3 region has 13 residues. Germline V gives CDR1 GTSNPN, CDR2 SVGIG (reference sequence). The V end was cut by 0 bases, the J end by 2 bases, with 7 bases between.

The chain uses TRBV20-1 and TRBJ2-1, with TRBD1 as a possible D gene (5 bases). Germline V gene sequence: CDR1 DFQATT, CDR2 SNEGSKA (reference sequence). Between the trimmed V and J ends, which lost 1 base and 4 bases, there was a span of 11 bases. The CDR3 is 14 residues long. The CDR3, as DNA: TGCAGTGCTAGAGGGCGTAGGGGATACAATGAGCAGTTCTTC. This encodes CSARGRRGYNEQFF.

This chain uses TRBV5-4 with TRBJ2-5; perhaps TRBD1 as D (5 bases). Trimming stripped 4 bases from V and 1 base from J, with 11 bases between. Germline lookup yields CDR1 SGHNT and CDR2 YYREEE (reference sequence). The CDR3 loop spans 14 amino acids. The CDR3 sequence is CASSKNQGQETQYF. In nucleotides, the CDR3 is TGTGCCAGCAGCAAAAACCAGGGCCAAGAGACCCAGTACTTC.

This clonotype was observed at least ten times. The CDR3 is CSARAGGYEQYF. The CDR3 DNA is TGCAGTGCTAGAGCAGGGGGCTACGAGCAGTACTTC. This chain joins TRBV20-1 and TRBJ2-7, with TRBD1 identical over 7 bases. The length of the CDR3 is 12 residues. Germline V gene data show CDR1 as DFQATT and CDR2 as SNEGSKA (reference sequence). The J segment lost 3 bases and the V segment lost 1 base, leaving 0 bases of the junction unmatched.

The chain joins TRBV2 to TRBJ1-2; D is possibly TRBD1 (5 bases). CDR3 length equals 15 residues. Germline values: CDR1 SNHLY, CDR2 FYNNEI. V lost 7 bases, J lost 4 bases, and 19 bases lay in between. This chain's CDR3 is CASTKPGRGTYGYTF. CDR3 nucleotides: TGTGCCAGCACTAAGCCAGGGCGGGGGACCTATGGCTACACCTTC. Variable domain in full (rest from reference TRBV2 and TRBJ1-2): EPEVTQTPSHQVTQMGQEVILRCVPISNHLYFYWYRQILGQKVEFLVSFYNNEISEKSEIFDDQFSVERPDGSNFTLKIRSTKLEDSAMYFCASTKPGRGTYGYTFGSGTRLTVV.

In nucleotides, the CDR3 is TGTGCCAGCAGTTACACGTTTCCGGGACAGGGCAAAGAGACCCAGTACTTC. It encodes CASSYTFPGQGKETQYF. The chain combines TRBV6-2 or TRBV6-3 with TRBJ2-5, with TRBD1 matching 9 bases. The V gene's germline CDR1 is MNHEY and CDR2 SVGEGT. V was clipped by 2 bases and J by 3 bases; unmatched bases: 10. The length of the CDR3 is 17 residues.

This clonotype was seen more than once but under ten times. The DNA for the CDR3 is TGCAGTGGGACAGGGGGCCATGGCTACACCTTC. Its protein product is CSGTGGHGYTF. The chain is built from TRBV20-1 and TRBJ1-2; 11 nucleotides align to TRBD1. Per germline, CDR1 DFQATT and CDR2 SNEGSKA (reference sequence). This CDR3 is 11 amino acids long. The ends lost 7 bases at V and 6 bases at J; junction bases unmatched: 1.

As regards this clonotype: A junction boundary mismatches the germline segment, possibly from a read error. The chain is built from TRBV6-6 and TRBJ2-7; 8 bases are shared with TRBD2. The CDR3 runs to 15 residues. Germline V gives CDR1 MNHNY, CDR2 SVGAGI (reference sequence). The CDR3 spells CASTESGRLSNEQYF. DNA for the CDR3: TGTGCCAGCACTGAGAGCGGGAGACTCTCCAACGAGCAGTACTTC.

The chain employs TRBV5-1 and TRBJ1-2; D is perhaps TRBD1 (5 bases). Trimming stripped 4 bases from V and 5 bases from J, with 15 bases between. CDR1 SGHRS and CDR2 YFSETQ come from the germline V gene. This CDR3 has 14 residues. The CDR3 is CASSEGRMGYGYTF. As DNA, the CDR3 is TGCGCCAGCAGCGAGGGACGGATGGGGTATGGCTACACCTTC.